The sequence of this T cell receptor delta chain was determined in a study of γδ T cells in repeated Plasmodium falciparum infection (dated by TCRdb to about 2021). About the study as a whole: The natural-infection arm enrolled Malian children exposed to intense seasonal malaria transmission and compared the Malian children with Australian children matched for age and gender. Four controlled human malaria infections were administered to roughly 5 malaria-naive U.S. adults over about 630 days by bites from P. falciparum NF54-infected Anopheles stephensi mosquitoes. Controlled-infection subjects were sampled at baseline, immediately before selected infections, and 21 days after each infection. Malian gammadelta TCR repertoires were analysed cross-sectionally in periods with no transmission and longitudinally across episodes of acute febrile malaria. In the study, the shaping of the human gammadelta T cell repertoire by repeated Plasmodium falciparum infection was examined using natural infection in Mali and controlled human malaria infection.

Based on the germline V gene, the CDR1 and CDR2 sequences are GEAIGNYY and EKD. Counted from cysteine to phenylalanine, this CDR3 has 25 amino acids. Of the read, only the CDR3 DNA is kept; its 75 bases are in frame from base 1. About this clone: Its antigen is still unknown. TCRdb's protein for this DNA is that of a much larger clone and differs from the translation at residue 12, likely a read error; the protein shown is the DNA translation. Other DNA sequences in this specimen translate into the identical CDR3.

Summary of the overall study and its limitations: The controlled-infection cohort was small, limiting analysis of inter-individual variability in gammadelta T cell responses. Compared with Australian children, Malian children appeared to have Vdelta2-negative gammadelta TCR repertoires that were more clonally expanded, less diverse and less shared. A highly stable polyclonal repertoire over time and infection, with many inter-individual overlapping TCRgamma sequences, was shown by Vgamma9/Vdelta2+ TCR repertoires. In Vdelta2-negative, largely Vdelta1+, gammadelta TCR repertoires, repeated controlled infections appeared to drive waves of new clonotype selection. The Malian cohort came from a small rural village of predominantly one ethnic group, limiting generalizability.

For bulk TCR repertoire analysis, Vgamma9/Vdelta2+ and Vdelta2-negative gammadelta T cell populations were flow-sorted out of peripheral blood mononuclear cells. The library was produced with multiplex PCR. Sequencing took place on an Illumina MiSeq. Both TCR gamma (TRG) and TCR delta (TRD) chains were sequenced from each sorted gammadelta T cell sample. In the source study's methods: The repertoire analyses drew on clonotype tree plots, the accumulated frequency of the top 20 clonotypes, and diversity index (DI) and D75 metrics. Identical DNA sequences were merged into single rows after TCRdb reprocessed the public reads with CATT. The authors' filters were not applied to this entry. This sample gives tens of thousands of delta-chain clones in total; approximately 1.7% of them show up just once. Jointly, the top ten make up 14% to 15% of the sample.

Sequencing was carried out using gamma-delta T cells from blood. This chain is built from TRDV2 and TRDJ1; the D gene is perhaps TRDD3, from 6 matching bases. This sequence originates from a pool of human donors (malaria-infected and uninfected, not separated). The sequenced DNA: TGTGCTTGTGACAAGGCCTGTGTTCTCCCGAGGCACTGGGCCTCGCCCCTATGGGGCACCGATAAACTCATCTTT. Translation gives CACDKACVLPRHWASPLWGTDKLIF.